This T cell receptor (beta chain) was identified during a study of shared clonotypes between healthy human individuals. It was CD45RO-negative cells, positively selected for CCR7, that made up naive CD8 cells, with terminally differentiated effector memory CD45RA+ cells excluded. The V gene lost 3 bases and the J gene lost 0 bases, with 13 bases spanning the gap. This CDR3 contains 16 residues. Germline CDR1 and CDR2: MNHEY and SMNVEV (reference sequence). Clones were read by immunoSEQ multiplex PCR, and TCRdb kept only the in-frame ones, dropping some. The sample includes roughly 2.1 million clones, 90% to 95% of them seen just once.

Input material: naive CD8+ T cells from PBMCs. The receptor's source is a man between 18 and 35 years old in good health. Some clones in this sample may be carry-over from other donors' samples. The chain joins TRBV27 to TRBJ2-3; possible D gene TRBD2, 6 bases. DNA of the CDR3: TGTGCCAGCAGTTTTTTCCCAGCGGGTAGCACAGATACGCAGTATTTT. This codes for CASSFFPAGSTDTQYF.